This T cell receptor beta chain was sequenced in a study of shared clonotypes between healthy human individuals. About the research overall: Three plates each covered CD4 naive and memory; CD8 naive two, CD8 memory one.

V was clipped by 5 bases and J by 1 base, with 5 bases between them. The germline gives CDR1 KGHSH, CDR2 LQKENI. This CDR3 has 12 amino acids. Regarding this clone: Its antigen is currently unknown. The sample holds other DNA sequences that translate to the same CDR3.

Under the authors' procedure: Owing to the provision of junction-only sequences devoid of quality scores by immunoSEQ, filtering differed. TCRdb's copy holds only in-frame clones and misses some; the assay was immunoSEQ multiplex PCR. The DNA was the basis for D and trimming; V, J and clone size are from that table. Found here are over 1.4 million clones, over 95% of them singletons; the top ten hold roughly 1.2%. Whole-study findings and limits: Between a few donors, naive CD4 clonotypes were shared at a level of around 4.8%. Non-shared clonotypes had lower generation probabilities than those shared by all four donors.

The V call is TRBV18, the J call TRBJ1-1, with D tentatively TRBD1 (5 bases). The sequenced material came from naive CD4+ T cells sorted from blood. Regarding subset: CD45RA+ positively selected. This receptor was taken from a man aged 30 to 39 in good health. The CDR3 DNA is TGTGCCAGCTCAGACAGGAACACTGAAGCTTTCTTT. Translated: CASSDRNTEAFF.